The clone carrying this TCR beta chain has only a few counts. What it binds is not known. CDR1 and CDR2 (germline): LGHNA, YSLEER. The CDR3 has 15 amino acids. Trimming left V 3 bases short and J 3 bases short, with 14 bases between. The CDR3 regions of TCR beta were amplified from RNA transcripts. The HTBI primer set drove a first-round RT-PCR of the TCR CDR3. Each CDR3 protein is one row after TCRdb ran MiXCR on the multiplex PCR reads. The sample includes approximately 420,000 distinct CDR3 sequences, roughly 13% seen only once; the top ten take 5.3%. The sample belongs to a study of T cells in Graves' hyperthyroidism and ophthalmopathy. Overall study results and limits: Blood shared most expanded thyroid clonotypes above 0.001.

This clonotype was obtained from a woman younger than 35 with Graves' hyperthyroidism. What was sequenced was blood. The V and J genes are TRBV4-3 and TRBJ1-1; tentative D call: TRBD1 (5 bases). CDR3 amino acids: CASSQVTGRYTEAFF. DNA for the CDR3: TGCGCCAGCAGCCAGGTAACAGGCCGTTACACTGAAGCTTTCTTT.